Included here is one T cell receptor beta chain sequence, with context. Its cognate antigen is unknown. The data derive from a study of a mutant IDH1 vaccine in newly diagnosed glioma. Whole-study context: In some groups vaccination began 4-6 weeks post-radiotherapy; others received it with temozolomide. Mean patient age was about 44 years; about 60% were male and around 38% female.

The time point denotes: week 23, last vaccination. Mutant IDH1 20-mer peptide, at 300 ug, made up each vaccine dose, with topical imiquimod. Patients carried new grade 3 or 4 IDH1-mutant astrocytomas lacking nuclear ATRX. J was trimmed by 2 bases and V by 11 bases; bases with no gene match: 9. CDR1 MNHNS and CDR2 SASEGT come from the germline V gene. The CDR3 covers 13 residues. Profiling relied on immunoSEQ multiplex PCR, and the TCRdb table lists in-frame clones only, not all of them. This sample has 35,000 to 50,000 clones; 75% to 95% occur once, and the top ten carry under 5%. The TCR comes from a man aged 45 to 65 with glioma. The chain uses TRBV6-1 and TRBJ2-7; 7 nucleotides align to TRBD1. The sample in question was PBMCs, obtained from a glioma patient whose treatment included an IDH1 peptide vaccine. The CDR3 region has the DNA TGTGCCGGGGTGGGACAGAGTGCCTACGAGCAGTACTTC. Amino acids: CAGVGQSAYEQYF.